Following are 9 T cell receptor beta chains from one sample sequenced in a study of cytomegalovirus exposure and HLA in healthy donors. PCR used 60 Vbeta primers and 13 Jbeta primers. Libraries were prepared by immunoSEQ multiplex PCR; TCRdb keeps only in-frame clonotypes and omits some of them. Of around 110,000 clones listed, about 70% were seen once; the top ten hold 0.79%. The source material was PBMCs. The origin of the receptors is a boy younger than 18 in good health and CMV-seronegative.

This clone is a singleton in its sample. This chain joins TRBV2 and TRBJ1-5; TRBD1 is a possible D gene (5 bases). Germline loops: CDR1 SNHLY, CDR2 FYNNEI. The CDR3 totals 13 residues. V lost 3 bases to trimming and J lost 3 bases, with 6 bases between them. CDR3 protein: CASSEGLNQPQHF. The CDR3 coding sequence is TGTGCCAGCAGTGAGGGACTCAATCAGCCCCAGCATTTT.

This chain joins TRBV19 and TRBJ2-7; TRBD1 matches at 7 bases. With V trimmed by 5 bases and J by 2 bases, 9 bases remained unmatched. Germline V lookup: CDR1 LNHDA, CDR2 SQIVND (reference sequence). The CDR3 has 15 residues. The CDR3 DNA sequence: TGTGCCAGTAGTCCCCGACAGGGAGCGACCTACGAGCAGTACTTC. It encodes CASSPRQGATYEQYF.

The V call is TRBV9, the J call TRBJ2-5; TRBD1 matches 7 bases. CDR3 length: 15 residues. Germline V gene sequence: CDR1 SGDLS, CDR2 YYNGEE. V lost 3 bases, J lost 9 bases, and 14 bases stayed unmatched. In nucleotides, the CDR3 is TGTGCCAGCAGCGAGGCGACAGGGTTACAATCGTCCCAGTACTTC. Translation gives CASSEATGLQSSQYF.

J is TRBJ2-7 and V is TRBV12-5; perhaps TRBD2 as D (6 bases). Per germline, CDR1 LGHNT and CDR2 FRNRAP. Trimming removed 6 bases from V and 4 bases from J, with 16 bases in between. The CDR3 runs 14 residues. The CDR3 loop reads CASGPTGVRYEQYF. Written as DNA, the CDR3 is TGTGCTAGTGGACCCACGGGAGTAAGATACGAGCAGTACTTC.

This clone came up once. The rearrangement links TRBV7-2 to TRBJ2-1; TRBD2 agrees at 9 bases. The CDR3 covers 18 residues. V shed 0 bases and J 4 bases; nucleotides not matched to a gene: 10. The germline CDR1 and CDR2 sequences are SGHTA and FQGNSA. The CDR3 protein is CASSLAPTLAGIYNEQFF. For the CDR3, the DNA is TGTGCCAGCAGCTTAGCCCCCACTCTAGCGGGAATATACAATGAGCAGTTCTTC.

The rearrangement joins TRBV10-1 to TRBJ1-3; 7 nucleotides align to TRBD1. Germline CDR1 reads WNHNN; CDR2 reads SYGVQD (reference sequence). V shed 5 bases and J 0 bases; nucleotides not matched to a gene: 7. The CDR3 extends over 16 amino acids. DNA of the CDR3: TGCGCCAGCAGTCAGAGACAGGGTTGCTCTGGAAACACCATATATTTT. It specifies CASSQRQGCSGNTIYF.

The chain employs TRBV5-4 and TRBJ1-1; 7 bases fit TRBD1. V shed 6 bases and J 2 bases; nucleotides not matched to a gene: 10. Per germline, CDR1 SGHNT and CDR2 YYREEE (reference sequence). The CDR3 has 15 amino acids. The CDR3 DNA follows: TGTGCCAGCACCCCCGCCGGGACAGAAAACACTGAAGCTTTCTTT. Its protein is CASTPAGTENTEAFF.

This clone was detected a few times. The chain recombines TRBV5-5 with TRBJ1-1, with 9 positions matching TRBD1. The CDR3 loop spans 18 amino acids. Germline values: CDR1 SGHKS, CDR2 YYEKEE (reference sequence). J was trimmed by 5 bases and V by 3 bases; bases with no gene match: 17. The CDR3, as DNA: TGTGCCAGCAGCTCTGGTCTGGGACAGGGAAGGCGTTTGACTGAAGCTTTCTTT. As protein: CASSSGLGQGRRLTEAFF.

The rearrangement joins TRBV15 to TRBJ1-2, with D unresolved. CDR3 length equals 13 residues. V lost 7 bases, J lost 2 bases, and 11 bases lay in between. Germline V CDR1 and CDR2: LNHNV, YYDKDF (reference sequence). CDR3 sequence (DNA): TGTGCCACCAAGCCGCCCGCCAACTATGGCTACACCTTC. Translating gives CATKPPANYGYTF.